What follows are 20 T cell receptor beta chains derived from one specimen sequenced in a study of T cell responses to AZD1222 COVID-19 vaccine. Sequencing was performed with immunoSEQ multiplex PCR; in TCRdb, only in-frame clones are kept and a portion is missing. In the table there are around 140,000 clones, more than 85% of which are singletons. The source was peripheral blood, collected 28 days after the second AZD1222 dose. These receptors all come from an adult who received the AZD1222 COVID-19 vaccine.

For the CDR3, the DNA is TGCAGCGTTGAAGAGGGCTTTTCCCTACATACGGTCGGTACGCAGTATTTT. Encoded protein: CSVEEGFSLHTVGTQYF. The chain combines TRBV29-1 with TRBJ2-3; D remains ambiguous. The CDR3 is 17 amino acids. The germline CDR1 and CDR2 sequences are SQVTM and ANQGSEA. V shed 0 bases and J shed 8 bases, with 24 bases lying between them.

The chain links TRBV9 to TRBJ2-7; TRBD2 is a possible D gene (5 bases). Germline V lookup: CDR1 SGDLS, CDR2 YYNGEE. V was cut by 4 bases and J by 6 bases, with 14 bases left in between. CDR3 length: 13 amino acids. The CDR3 sequence is CASSPTRDGEQYF. The CDR3 nucleotides are TGTGCCAGCAGCCCTACTCGGGATGGCGAGCAGTACTTC.

J is TRBJ2-7 and V is TRBV29-1; a possible D gene is TRBD1 (6 bases). The germline V and J ends were trimmed by 7 bases and 0 bases, with 10 bases remaining between them. Germline assignment: CDR1 SQVTM and CDR2 ANQGSEA. This CDR3 is 12 amino acids long. The CDR3 sequence is CSARDNSYEQYF. CDR3 sequence (DNA): TGCAGCGCCCGGGACAACTCCTACGAGCAGTACTTC.

A word on this clone: Mismatch with germline at one junction end may stem from a read error. The identical CDR3 is also encoded by other nucleotide sequences in the sample. This chain links TRBV18 with TRBJ1-6; D is undetermined. The germline CDR1 and CDR2 sequences are KGHSH and LQKENI. This CDR3 is built from 17 residues. The CDR3 reads CACSCAGQISYNSPLHF. The CDR3 DNA reads as TGTGCCTGCTCATGTGCTGGGCAGATCTCCTATAATTCACCCCTCCACTTT. The variable domain in full, with the rest retrieved from reference TRBV18 and TRBJ1-6, is NAGVMQNPRHLVRRRGQEARLRCSPMKGHSHVYWYRQLPEEGLKFMVYLQKENIIDESGMPKERFSAEFPKEGPSILRIQQVVRGDSAAYFCACSCAGQISYNSPLHFGNGTRLTVT.

J is TRBJ1-5 and V is TRBV19; D may be TRBD1 (5 bases). V was pared by 9 bases and J by 7 bases, with 13 bases between. The V gene's germline CDR1 is LNHDA and CDR2 SQIVND (reference sequence). This CDR3 comprises 12 residues. In nucleotides, the CDR3 is TGTGCCAGCGGTTTGGCAGGGCAGCCCCAGCATTTT. This codes for CASGLAGQPQHF.

A single count supports this clone. This rearrangement joins TRBV10-3 to TRBJ1-6, with TRBD1 as a possible D gene (6 bases). Trimming left V 11 bases short and J 7 bases short, with 15 bases between. CDR3 length equals 13 residues. Germline assignment: CDR1 ENHRY and CDR2 SYGVKD. CDR3 sequence reads: CAGGARGNSPLHF. Here the CDR3 DNA reads TGTGCCGGGGGGGCGAGGGGGAATTCACCCCTCCACTTT.

The chain uses TRBV28 and TRBJ2-5; D is perhaps TRBD2 (5 bases). The V end was cut by 2 bases, the J end by 7 bases, with 14 bases between. This CDR3 is 14 amino acids long. Looked up from germline, CDR1 is MDHEN and CDR2 is SYDVKM. Here the CDR3 DNA reads TGTGCCAGCAGTTTAAAAGCCCCCGAGGGGACCCAGTACTTC. It codes for CASSLKAPEGTQYF.

The CDR3 region is CASSLVESDYEQYF. CDR3 in DNA: TGTGCCAGCAGCTTGGTAGAATCAGACTACGAGCAGTACTTC. The genes are TRBV5-6 and TRBJ2-7; D gene unclear. Looked up from germline, CDR1 is SGHDT and CDR2 is YYEEEE. The V end was cut by 0 bases, the J end by 3 bases, with 10 bases between. The CDR3 length is 14 residues.

This rearrangement joins TRBV4-2 to TRBJ2-1, with 12 positions matching TRBD2. Germline CDR1 reads LGHNA; CDR2 reads YNFKEQ. This CDR3 contains 15 residues. Trimming removed 4 bases from V and 7 bases from J; junction bases left unmatched: 5. CDR3 loop: CASSPIGLAGNEQFF. The CDR3 coding sequence is TGTGCCAGCAGCCCAATAGGACTAGCGGGAAATGAGCAGTTCTTC.

The chain recombines TRBV6-5 with TRBJ1-4; D unresolved. Trimming removed 5 bases at V and 8 bases at J, with 12 bases between. The CDR3 consists of 13 residues. Germline V lookup: CDR1 MNHEY, CDR2 SVGAGI. DNA of the CDR3: TGTGCCAGCAGTACCCGTTGGGCCGAAAAACTGTTTTTT. Its protein product is CASSTRWAEKLFF.

This rearrangement joins TRBV21-1 to TRBJ2-4; TRBD1 is taken as the D call from the table, unchecked against the DNA. TRBV21-1 is a pseudogene. The length of the CDR3 is 14 residues. In nucleotides, the CDR3 is TGTGCCAGCAGCAAAGATGCAGGCAAAAACATTCAGTACTTC. This sequence encodes CASSKDAGKNIQYF.

The chain carries TRBV10-3 and TRBJ2-3; 10 bases align to TRBD1. CDR1 ENHRY and CDR2 SYGVKD come from the germline V gene. The CDR3 has 16 residues. Germline trimming cut 6 bases from V and 2 bases from J; bases unmatched to any gene: 8. The CDR3 spells CAISFRQGALTDTQYF. The DNA of the CDR3 is TGTGCCATCAGCTTTCGACAGGGGGCGCTCACAGATACGCAGTATTTT.

The rearrangement links TRBV11-2 to TRBJ1-4, with D maybe TRBD1 (5 bases). The CDR3 consists of 18 residues. The germline CDR1 and CDR2 sequences are SGHAT and FQNNGV. The V gene lost 2 bases and the J gene lost 5 bases, with 21 bases spanning the gap. CDR3 nucleotides: TGTGCCAGCAGCTTACATCGGGGGGTGCCTCTCTTCAATGAAAAACTGTTTTTT. Its translation: CASSLHRGVPLFNEKLFF.

The CDR3 DNA reads TGTGCCAGTAGTCGTGACAATCAGCCCCAGCATTTT. Translation gives CASSRDNQPQHF. The chain is built from TRBV19 and TRBJ1-5; no definite D call. CDR1 is LNHDA, CDR2 SQIVND, per germline (reference sequence). V dropped 5 bases and J dropped 3 bases, with 5 bases sitting between them. This CDR3 is built from 12 residues.

This clone appeared a few times. A read error may produce the germline difference seen at one junction end. This sequence joins TRBV7-7 and TRBJ1-1; 9 positions match TRBD1. Germline V gene sequence: CDR1 SSHAT, CDR2 FNYEAQ (reference sequence). The CDR3 length is 17 residues. Here the CDR3 DNA reads TGTGCTAGCAGCTCAAGTCAAAACAGGGGGCCGGGCACTGAAGCTTTCTTT. Protein product: CASSSSQNRGPGTEAFF.

The chain is built from TRBV11-2 and TRBJ1-5; 8 bases match TRBD1. The CDR3 sequence is 14 residues long. Germline CDR1 reads SGHAT; CDR2 reads FQNNGV. V shed 2 bases and J 11 bases; nucleotides not matched to a gene: 8. The CDR3 loop reads CASSLSGQGSAQHF. In nucleotides, the CDR3 is TGTGCCAGCAGCTTAAGCGGACAGGGTAGTGCCCAGCATTTT. The full variable domain, completed using reference TRBV11-2 and TRBJ1-5, is EAGVAQSPRYKIIEKRQSVAFWCNPISGHATLYWYQQILGQGPKLLIQFQNNGVVDDSQLPKDRFSAERLKGVDSTLKIQPAKLEDSAVYLCASSLSGQGSAQHFGDGTRLSIL.

The rearrangement uses TRBV5-6 and TRBJ2-5; D is ambiguous. The CDR3 runs 12 residues. Deletions cut 5 bases from V and 3 bases from J, with 8 bases between. Germline V CDR1 and CDR2: SGHDT, YYEEEE. The CDR3 bases are TGTGCCAGCAGGGGCCGGGAAGAGACCCAGTACTTC. This translates into CASRGREETQYF.

In DNA, the CDR3 is TGTGCCAGCAGTTGGGGACTGAACACTGAAGCTTTCTTT. Translated: CASSWGLNTEAFF. The chain recombines TRBV12-3 or TRBV12-4 with TRBJ1-1; tentatively, D is TRBD1 (5 bases). Trimming shortened V by 4 bases and J by 0 bases, and 6 bases separated the two germline ends. The CDR3 is 13 amino acids.

The chain uses TRBV28 and TRBJ1-2; no definite D call. Deletions cut 4 bases from V and 8 bases from J, with 11 bases between. This CDR3 spans 12 amino acids. Germline CDR1 reads MDHEN; CDR2 reads SYDVKM. The CDR3 bases are TGTGCCAGCAGTTCTAGAGGGAACGGCTACACCTTC. It yields the protein CASSSRGNGYTF.

The chain carries TRBV6-2 or TRBV6-3 and TRBJ2-3; D perhaps matches TRBD2 (6 bases). V was trimmed by 0 bases and J by 0 bases, leaving 16 bases between them. The CDR3 length is 18 residues. Per germline, CDR1 MNHEY and CDR2 SVGEGT. CDR3 amino acids: CASSYSPQLASSTDTQYF. The CDR3 nucleotides are TGTGCCAGCAGTTACTCCCCTCAACTAGCCTCTAGCACAGATACGCAGTATTTT.